The sequence of this T cell receptor beta chain was determined in a study of blood T cell repertoires in COVID-19. The V gene lost 3 bases and the J gene lost 2 bases, with 8 bases spanning the gap. The CDR3 spans 14 residues. The germline V gene has CDR1 LNHDA and CDR2 SQIVND (reference sequence). This clone is categorized as medium-sized. The data were produced by immunoSEQ multiplex PCR, yet TCRdb's version contains in-frame clones alone and is incomplete. The data contain 200,000 to 250,000 clones, 75% to 90% of them singletons. Allocation to cohorts depended on clinical history reported by the participants.

This receptor was taken from a woman younger than 30 in a cohort exposed to, infected with or recovered from COVID-19 (not recorded which). This chain links TRBV19 with TRBJ1-5, with D uncertain. Sequenced: PBMCs or T cells enriched from blood (not recorded which). DNA for the CDR3: TGTGCCAGTAGTATGGGTCGGGGCAATCAGCCCCAGCATTTT. It translates to CASSMGRGNQPQHF.